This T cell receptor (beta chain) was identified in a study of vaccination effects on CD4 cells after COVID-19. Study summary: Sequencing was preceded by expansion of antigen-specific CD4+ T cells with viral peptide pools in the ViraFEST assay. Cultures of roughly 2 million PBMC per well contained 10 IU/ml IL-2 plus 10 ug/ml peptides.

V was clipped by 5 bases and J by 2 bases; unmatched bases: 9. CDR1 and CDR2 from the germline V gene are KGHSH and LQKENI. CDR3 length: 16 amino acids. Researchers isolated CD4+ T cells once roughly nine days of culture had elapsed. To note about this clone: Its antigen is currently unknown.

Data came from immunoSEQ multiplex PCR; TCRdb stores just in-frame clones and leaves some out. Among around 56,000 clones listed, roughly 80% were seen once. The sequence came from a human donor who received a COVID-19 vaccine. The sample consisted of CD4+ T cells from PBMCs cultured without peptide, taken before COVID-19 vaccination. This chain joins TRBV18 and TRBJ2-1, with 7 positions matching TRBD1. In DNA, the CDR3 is TGTGCCAGCTCATCAACAGGGGTTGGACCCTACAATGAGCAGTTCTTC. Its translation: CASSSTGVGPYNEQFF. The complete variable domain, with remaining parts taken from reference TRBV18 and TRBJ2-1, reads NAGVMQNPRHLVRRRGQEARLRCSPMKGHSHVYWYRQLPEEGLKFMVYLQKENIIDESGMPKERFSAEFPKEGPSILRIQQVVRGDSAAYFCASSSTGVGPYNEQFFGPGTRLTVL.